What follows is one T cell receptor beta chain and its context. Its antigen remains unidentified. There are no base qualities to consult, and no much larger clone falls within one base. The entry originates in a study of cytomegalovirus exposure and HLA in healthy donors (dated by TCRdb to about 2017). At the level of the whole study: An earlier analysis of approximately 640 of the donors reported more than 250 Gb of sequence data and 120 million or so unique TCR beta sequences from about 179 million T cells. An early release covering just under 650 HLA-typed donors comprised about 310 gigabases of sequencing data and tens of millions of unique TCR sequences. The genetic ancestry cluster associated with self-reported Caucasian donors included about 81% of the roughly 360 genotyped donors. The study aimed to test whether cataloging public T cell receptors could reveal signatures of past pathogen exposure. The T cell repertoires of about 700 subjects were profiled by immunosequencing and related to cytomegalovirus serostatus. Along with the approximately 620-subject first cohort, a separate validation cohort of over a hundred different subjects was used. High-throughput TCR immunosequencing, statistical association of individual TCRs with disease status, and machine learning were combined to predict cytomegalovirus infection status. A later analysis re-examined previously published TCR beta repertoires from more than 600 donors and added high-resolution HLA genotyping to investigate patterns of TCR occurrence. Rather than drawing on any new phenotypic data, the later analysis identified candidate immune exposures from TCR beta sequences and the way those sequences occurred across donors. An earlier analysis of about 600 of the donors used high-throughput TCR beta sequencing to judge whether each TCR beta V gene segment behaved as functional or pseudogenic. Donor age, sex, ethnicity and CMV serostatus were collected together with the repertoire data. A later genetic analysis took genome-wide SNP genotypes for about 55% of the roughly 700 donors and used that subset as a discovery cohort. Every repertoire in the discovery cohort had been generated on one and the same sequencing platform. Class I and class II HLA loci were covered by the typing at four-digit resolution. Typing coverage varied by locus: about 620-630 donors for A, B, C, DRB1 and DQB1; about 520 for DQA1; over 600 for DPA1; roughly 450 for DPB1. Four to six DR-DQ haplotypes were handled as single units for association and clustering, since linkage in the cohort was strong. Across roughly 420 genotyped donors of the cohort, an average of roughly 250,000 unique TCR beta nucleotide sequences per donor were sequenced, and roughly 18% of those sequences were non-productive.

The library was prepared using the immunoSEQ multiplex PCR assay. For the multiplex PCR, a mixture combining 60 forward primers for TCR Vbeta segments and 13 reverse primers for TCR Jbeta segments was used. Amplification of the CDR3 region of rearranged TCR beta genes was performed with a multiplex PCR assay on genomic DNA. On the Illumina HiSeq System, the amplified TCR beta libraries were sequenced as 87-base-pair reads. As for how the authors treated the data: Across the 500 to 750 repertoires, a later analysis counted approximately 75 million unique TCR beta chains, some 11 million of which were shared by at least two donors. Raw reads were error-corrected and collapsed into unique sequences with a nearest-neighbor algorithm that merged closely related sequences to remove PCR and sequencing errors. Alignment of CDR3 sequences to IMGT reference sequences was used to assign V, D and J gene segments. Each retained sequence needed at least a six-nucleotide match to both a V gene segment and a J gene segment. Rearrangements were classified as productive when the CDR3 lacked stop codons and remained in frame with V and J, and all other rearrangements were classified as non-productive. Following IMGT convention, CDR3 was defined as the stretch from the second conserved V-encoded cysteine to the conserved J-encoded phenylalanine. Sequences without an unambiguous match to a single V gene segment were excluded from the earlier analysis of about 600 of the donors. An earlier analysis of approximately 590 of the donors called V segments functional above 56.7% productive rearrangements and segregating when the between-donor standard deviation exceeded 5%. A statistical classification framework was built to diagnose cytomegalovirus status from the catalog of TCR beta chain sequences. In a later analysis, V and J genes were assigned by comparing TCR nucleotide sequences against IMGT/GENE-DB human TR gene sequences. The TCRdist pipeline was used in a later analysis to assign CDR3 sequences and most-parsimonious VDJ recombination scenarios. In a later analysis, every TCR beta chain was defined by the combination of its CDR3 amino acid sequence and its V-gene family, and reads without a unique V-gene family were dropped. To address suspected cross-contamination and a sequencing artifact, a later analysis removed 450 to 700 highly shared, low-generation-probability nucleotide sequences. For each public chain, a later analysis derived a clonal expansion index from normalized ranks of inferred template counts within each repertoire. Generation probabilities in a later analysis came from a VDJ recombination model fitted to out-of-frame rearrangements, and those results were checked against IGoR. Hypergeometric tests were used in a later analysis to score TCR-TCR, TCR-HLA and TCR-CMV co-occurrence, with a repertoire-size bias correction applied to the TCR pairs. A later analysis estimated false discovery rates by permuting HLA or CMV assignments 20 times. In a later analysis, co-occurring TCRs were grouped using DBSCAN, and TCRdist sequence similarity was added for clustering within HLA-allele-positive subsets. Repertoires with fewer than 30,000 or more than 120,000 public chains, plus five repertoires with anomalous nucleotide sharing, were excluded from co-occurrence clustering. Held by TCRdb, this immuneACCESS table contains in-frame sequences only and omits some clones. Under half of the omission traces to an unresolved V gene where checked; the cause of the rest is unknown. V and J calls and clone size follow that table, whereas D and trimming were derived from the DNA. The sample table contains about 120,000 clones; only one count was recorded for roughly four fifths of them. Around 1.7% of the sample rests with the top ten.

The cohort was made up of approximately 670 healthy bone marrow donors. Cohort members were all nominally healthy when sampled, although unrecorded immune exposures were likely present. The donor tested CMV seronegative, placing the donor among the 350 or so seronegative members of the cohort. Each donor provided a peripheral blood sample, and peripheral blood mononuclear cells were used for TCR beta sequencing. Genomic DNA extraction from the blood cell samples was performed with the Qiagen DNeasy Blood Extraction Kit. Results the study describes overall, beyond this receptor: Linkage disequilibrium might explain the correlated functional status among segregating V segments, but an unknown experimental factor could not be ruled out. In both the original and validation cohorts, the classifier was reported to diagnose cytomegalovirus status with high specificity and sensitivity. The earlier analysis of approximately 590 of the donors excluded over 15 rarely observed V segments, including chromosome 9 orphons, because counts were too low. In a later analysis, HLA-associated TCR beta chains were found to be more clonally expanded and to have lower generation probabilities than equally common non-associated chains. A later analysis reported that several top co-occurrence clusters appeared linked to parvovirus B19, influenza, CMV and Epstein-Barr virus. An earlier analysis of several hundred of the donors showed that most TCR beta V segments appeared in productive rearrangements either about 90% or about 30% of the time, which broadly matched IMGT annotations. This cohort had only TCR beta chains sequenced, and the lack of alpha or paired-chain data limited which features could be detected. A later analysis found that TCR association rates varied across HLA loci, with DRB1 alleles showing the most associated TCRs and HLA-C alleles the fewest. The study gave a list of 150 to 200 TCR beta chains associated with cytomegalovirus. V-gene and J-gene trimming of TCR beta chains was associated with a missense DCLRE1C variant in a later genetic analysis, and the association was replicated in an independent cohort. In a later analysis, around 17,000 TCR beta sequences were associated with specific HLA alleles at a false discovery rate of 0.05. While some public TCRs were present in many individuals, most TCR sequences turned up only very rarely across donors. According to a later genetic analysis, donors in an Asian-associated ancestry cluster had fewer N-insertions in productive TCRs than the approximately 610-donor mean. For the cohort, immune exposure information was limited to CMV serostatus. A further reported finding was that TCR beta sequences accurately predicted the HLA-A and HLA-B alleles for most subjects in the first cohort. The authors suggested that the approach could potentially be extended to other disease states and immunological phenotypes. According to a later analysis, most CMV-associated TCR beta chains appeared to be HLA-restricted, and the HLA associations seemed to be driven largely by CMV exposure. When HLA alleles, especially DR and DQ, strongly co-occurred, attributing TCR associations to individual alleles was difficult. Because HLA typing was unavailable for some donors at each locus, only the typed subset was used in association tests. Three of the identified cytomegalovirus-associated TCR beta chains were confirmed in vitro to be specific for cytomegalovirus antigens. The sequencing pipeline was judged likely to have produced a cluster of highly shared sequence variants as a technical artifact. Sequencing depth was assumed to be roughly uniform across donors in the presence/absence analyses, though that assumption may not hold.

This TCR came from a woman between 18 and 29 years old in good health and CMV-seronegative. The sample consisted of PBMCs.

The CDR3 region has the sequence CAGNPTGGASAYNEQFF. Read as DNA, the sequence is TGTGCCGGCAATCCGACCGGGGGGGCTAGCGCCTACAATGAGCAGTTCTTC. Recombination connected TRBV2 to TRBJ2-1; 8 nucleotides in the junction match TRBD2. The germline V end is reduced by 11 bases and the J end by 2 bases; junction bases left unmatched: 17. The CDR3 covers 17 residues, taking in both the cysteine and the phenylalanine. This entry keeps only the CDR3 DNA: 51 bases, framed from base 1. CDR1 SNHLY and CDR2 FYNNEI are derived from the germline V gene.